These T cell receptor beta chains were read from a single sample in a study of blood T cell repertoires in COVID-19. Measured with immunoSEQ multiplex PCR; TCRdb has only the in-frame clones, and not every one. The data show around 310,000 clones, roughly 90% seen once. The sample comprised peripheral blood. The receptors come from a woman aged 40 to 50 with COVID-19, enrolled during active disease. CDR3s leave out the opening cysteine and the closing phenylalanine or tryptophan.

J: TRBJ2-2; V: TRBV27; CDR3: ASAPGRSNTGELF
J: TRBJ2-7; V: TRBV2; CDR3: ASRSTYEQY
J: TRBJ1-1; V: TRBV6-5; CDR3: ASSYSIQVGTEAF
J: TRBJ1-2; V: TRBV10-3; CDR3: AIKAQPGETGHNYGYT
J: TRBJ2-5; V: TRBV27; CDR3: ASSKRLAGGPMGETQY
J: TRBJ2-2; V: TRBV20-1; CDR3: SATDRVNTGELF
J: TRBJ2-3; V: TRBV5-5; CDR3: ASSLGGTTDTQY
J: TRBJ1-4; V: TRBV30; CDR3: AWSVGITTNEKLF
J: TRBJ2-1; V: TRBV28; CDR3: ASSLWHLGLARNEQF
J: TRBJ2-3; V: TRBV7-3; CDR3: ASSRNSGDTQY
J: TRBJ1-1; V: TRBV28; CDR3: ASGGMNTEAF
J: TRBJ2-2; V: TRBV7-9; CDR3: ASSPPSRGAGELF
J: TRBJ1-2; V: TRBV7-3; CDR3: ASSLRADRVYGYT
J: TRBJ2-7; V: TRBV27; CDR3: ASSSSGTHFYEQY
J: TRBJ2-1; V: TRBV7-3; CDR3: ASSLTTGGNNEQF
J: TRBJ2-7; V: TRBV7-2; CDR3: ASSRGGQAPTYEQY
J: TRBJ2-1; V: TRBV7-9; CDR3: ASSLMGQGNEQF
J: TRBJ2-3; V: TRBV5-1; CDR3: ASSPRGEDTQY
J: TRBJ1-5; V: TRBV27; CDR3: ASCPAGNAPNQPQH
J: TRBJ2-1; V: TRBV2; CDR3: ASSGKGREGPYNEQF
J: TRBJ2-1; V: TRBV7-2; CDR3: ASSLLSNEQF
J: TRBJ1-2; V: TRBV28; CDR3: ASISGTGGLGYT
J: TRBJ2-2; V: TRBV5-1; CDR3: ASSFTGAAGELF
J: TRBJ2-7; V: TRBV28; CDR3: ASRRSGTMAYEQY
J: TRBJ1-1; V: TRBV6-5; CDR3: ASSFLGTGVNTEAF
J: TRBJ2-1; V: TRBV3-1/TRBV3-2; CDR3: ASRLGGTGNEQF
J: TRBJ2-7; V: TRBV4-1; CDR3: ASSQDNPWGAYEQY
J: TRBJ2-2; V: TRBV7-2; CDR3: ASTKTRGAGELF
J: TRBJ2-7; V: TRBV28; CDR3: ASRSQTISYEQY
J: TRBJ1-2; V: TRBV7-2; CDR3: ASSFSEIRDRGSGGYT
J: TRBJ2-7; V: TRBV27; CDR3: ASSSGYEQY
J: TRBJ1-1; V: TRBV30; CDR3: AWKVSGNTEAF
J: TRBJ1-2; V: TRBV3-1/TRBV3-2; CDR3: ASSFRQGGYT
J: TRBJ1-5; V: TRBV19; CDR3: ASSIVGGLSNQPQH
J: TRBJ1-1; V: TRBV4-3; CDR3: ASSQRTGAVNTEAF
J: TRBJ2-4; V: TRBV12-1; CDR3: ASSFPIDGGY
J: TRBJ1-5; V: TRBV6-2/TRBV6-3; CDR3: ASSPLGGNNQPQH
J: TRBJ2-7; V: TRBV7-6; CDR3: ASSPARVNSAEQY
J: TRBJ2-2; V: TRBV24-1; CDR3: AIETGDTGELF
J: TRBJ2-1; V: TRBV19; CDR3: ASSITGGLVDEQF
J: TRBJ1-1; V: TRBV18; CDR3: ASSPLGPMDTEAF
J: TRBJ1-1; V: TRBV24-1; CDR3: ATSDFRGSEAF
J: TRBJ2-4; V: TRBV5-1; CDR3: ASTRGGVGAQNIQY
J: TRBJ1-2; V: TRBV12-3/TRBV12-4; CDR3: ASSQQPNYGYT
J: TRBJ2-1; V: TRBV27; CDR3: ASSSTPAGFNEQF
J: TRBJ2-5; V: TRBV2; CDR3: ASSASTSRETQY
J: TRBJ1-2; V: TRBV7-2; CDR3: ASSLILRGGDHGYT
J: TRBJ1-2; V: TRBV12-3/TRBV12-4; CDR3: ASSHRVNYGYT
J: TRBJ2-7; V: TRBV6-2/TRBV6-3; CDR3: ASSSGLAAYEQY
J: TRBJ1-4; V: TRBV18; CDR3: ASQGEEKLF
J: TRBJ2-7; V: TRBV2; CDR3: ASTADRVLGEQY
J: TRBJ1-3; V: TRBV7-8; CDR3: ASSLEDRGRGSVIGNTIY
J: TRBJ2-7; V: TRBV27; CDR3: ASSGTGGVWQY